This T cell receptor (beta chain) was captured in a study of shared clonotypes between healthy human individuals. Study background: Three plates were used per donor for CD4 naive, three for CD4 memory, two for CD8 naive and one for CD8 memory.

The table came from immunoSEQ multiplex PCR; TCRdb's copy has only in-frame clones and leaves some out. The sample has millions of clones; about 92% are singletons. Study donors comprised healthy, HIV-negative adults devoid of recent acute infection or vaccination. CD4+ cells underwent separation, giving CD45RA+ naive and CD45RA-negative memory subsets. The germline V gene has CDR1 MGHRA and CDR2 YSYEKL. Between the trimmed V and J ends, which lost 0 bases and 4 bases, there was a span of 12 bases. The length of the CDR3 is 16 residues. The sample was naive CD4+ T cells sorted from blood. Subset: CD45RA+ positively selected. The TCR sequence derives from a man aged 18 to 29 in good health. J is TRBJ2-2 and V is TRBV4-1, with D perhaps TRBD2 (5 bases). The CDR3 loop reads CASSQDLYRGTGELFF. CDR3 nucleotide sequence: TGCGCCAGCAGCCAAGATCTTTATCGGGGCACCGGGGAGCTGTTTTTT.